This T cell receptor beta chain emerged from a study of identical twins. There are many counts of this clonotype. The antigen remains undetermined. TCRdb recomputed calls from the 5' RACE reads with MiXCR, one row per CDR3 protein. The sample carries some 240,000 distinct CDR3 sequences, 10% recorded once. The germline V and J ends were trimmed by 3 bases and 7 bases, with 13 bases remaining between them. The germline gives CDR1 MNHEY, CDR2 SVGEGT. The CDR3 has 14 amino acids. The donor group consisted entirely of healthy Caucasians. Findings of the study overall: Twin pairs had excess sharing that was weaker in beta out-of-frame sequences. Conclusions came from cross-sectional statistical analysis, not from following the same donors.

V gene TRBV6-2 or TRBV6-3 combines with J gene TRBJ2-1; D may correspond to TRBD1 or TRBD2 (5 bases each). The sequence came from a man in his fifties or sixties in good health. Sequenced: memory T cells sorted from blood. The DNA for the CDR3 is TGTGCCAGCAGTTATCTCGGGACGGAGAATGAGCAGTTCTTC. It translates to CASSYLGTENEQFF.